The clone carrying this TCR beta chain has only a few counts. Its antigen is unknown. This entry is derived from a study of CD8 T cells in ankylosing spondylitis. General study findings and limits: Made up of under 10 highly homologous variants, a TCR beta motif appeared characteristic of ankylosing spondylitis blood.

Germline CDR1 and CDR2: SGHDT and YYEEEE. The CDR3 is 19 amino acids. With V trimmed by 3 bases and J by 0 bases, 15 bases remained unmatched. TCRdb re-analysed the 5' RACE reads in MiXCR, keeping a single row per CDR3 protein. The table lists approximately 150,000 distinct CDR3 sequences, roughly 15% of them singletons. The chain employs TRBV5-6 and TRBJ2-7; TRBD1 matches at 10 bases. This receptor was obtained from a male donor with ankylosing spondylitis. Sequenced material: blood, either unsorted or a sorted T cell fraction (not recorded which). This CDR3 reads CASSYTGTGVNILSYEQYF. Here the CDR3 DNA reads TGTGCCAGCAGCTACACCGGGACAGGGGTAAATATTCTCTCCTACGAGCAGTACTTC. Full variable domain (outside the CDR3, taken from reference TRBV5-6 and TRBJ2-7): DAGVTQSPTHLIKTRGQQVTLRCSPKSGHDTVSWYQQALGQGPQFIFQYYEEEERQRGNFPDRFSGHQFPNYSSELNVNALLLGDSALYLCASSYTGTGVNILSYEQYFGPGTRLTVT.